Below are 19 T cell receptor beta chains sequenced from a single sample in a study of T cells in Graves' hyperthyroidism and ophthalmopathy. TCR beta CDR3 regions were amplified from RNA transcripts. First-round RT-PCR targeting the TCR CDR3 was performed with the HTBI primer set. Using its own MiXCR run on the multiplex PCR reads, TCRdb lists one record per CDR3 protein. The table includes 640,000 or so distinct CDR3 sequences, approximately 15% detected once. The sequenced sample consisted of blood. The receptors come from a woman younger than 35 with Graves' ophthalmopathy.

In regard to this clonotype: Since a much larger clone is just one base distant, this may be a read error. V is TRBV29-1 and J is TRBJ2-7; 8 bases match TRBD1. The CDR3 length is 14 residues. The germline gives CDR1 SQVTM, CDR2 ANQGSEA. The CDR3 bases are TGCAGCGTTGGTGGACAGGGTTTGGGCTACGAGCGGTACTTC. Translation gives CSVGGQGLGYERYF.

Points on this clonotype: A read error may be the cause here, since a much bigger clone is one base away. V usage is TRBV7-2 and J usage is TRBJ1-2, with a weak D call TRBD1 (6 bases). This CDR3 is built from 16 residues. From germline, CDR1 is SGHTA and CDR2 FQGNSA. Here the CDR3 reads CASSRNMGAADYGHTF. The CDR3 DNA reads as TGTGCCAGCAGCCGAAATATGGGGGCCGCTGACTATGGCCACACCTTC.

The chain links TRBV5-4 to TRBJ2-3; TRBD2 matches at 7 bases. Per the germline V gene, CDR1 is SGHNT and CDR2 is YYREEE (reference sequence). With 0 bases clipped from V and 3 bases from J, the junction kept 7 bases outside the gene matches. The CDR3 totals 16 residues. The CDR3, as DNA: TGTGCCAGCAGCTTGGATGCGGGAGCTCGAACAGATACGCAGTATTTT. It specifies CASSLDAGARTDTQYF.

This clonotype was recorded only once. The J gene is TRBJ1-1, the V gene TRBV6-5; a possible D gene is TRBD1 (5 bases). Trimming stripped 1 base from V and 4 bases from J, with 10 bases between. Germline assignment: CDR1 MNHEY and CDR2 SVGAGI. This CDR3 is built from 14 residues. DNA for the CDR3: TGTGCCAGCAGTTACTTTTCACAGGCCACTGAAGCTTTCTTT. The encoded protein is CASSYFSQATEAFF.

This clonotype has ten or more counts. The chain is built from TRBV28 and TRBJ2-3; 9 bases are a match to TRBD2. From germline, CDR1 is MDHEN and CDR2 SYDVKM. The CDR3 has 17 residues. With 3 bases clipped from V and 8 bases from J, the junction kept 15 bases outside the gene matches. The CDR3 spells CASSFVPRAGGPITQYF. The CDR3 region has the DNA TGTGCCAGCAGTTTTGTCCCTAGGGCGGGAGGGCCGATTACGCAGTATTTT.

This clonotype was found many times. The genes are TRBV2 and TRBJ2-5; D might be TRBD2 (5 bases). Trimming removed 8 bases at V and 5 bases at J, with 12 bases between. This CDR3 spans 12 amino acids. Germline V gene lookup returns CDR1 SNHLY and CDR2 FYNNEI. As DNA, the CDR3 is TGTGCCAGCGGTAGCGTGGGGGAGACCCAGTACTTC. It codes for CASGSVGETQYF.

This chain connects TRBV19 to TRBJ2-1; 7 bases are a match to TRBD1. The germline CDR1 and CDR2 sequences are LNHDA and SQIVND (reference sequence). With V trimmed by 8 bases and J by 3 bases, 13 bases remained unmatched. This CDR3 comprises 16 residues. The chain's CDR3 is CASGRLGTAYYNEQFF. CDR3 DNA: TGTGCCAGTGGCAGGCTAGGGACAGCCTACTACAATGAGCAGTTCTTC. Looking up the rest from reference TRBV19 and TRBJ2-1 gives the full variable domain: DGGITQSPKYLFRKEGQNVTLSCEQNLNHDAMYWYRQDPGQGLRLIYYSQIVNDFQKGDIAEGYSVSREKKESFPLTVTSAQKNPTAFYLCASGRLGTAYYNEQFFGPGTRLTVL.

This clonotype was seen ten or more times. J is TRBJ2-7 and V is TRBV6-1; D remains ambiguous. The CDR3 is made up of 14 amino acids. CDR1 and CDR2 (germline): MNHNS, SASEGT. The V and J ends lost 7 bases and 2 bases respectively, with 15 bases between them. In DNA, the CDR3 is TGTGCCAGCAACAACCCCGACCTTCCCTACGAGCAGTACTTC. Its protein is CASNNPDLPYEQYF.

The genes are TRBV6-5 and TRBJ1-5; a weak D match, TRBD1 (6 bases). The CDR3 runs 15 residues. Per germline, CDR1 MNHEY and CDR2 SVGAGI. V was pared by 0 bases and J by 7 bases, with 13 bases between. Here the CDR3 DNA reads TGTGCCAGCAGTTACTCGAATACAGGGCGGCAGCCCCAGCATTTT. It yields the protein CASSYSNTGRQPQHF.

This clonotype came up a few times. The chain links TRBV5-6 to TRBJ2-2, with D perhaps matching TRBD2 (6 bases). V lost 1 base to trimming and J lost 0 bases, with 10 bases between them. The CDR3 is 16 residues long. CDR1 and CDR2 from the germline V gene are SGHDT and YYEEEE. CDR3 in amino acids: CASSLRDFPNTGELFF. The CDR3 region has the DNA TGTGCCAGCAGCTTGAGGGACTTCCCGAACACCGGGGAGCTGTTTTTT.

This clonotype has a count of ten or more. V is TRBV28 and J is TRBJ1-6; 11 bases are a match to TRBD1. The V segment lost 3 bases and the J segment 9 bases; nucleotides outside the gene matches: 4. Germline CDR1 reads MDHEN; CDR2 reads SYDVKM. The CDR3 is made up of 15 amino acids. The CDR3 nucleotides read TGTGCCAGCAGTTTCCGGGACAGGGGGTTTTCACCCCTCCACTTT. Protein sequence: CASSFRDRGFSPLHF.

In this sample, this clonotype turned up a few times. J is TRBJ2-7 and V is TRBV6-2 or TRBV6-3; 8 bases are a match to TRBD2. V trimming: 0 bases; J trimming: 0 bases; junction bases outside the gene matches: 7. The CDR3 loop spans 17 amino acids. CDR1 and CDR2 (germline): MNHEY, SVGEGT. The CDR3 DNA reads TGTGCCAGCAGTTACTCGAGGAGCGGGAGCAGCTCCTACGAGCAGTACTTC. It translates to CASSYSRSGSSSYEQYF.

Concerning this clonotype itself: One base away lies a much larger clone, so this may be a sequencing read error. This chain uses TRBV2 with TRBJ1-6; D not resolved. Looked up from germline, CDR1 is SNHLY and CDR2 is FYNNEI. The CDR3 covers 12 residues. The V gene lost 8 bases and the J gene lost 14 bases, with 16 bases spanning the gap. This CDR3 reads CASLESGEALHF. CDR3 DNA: TGTGCCAGCCTGGAGTCCGGGGAGGCCCTCCACTTT.

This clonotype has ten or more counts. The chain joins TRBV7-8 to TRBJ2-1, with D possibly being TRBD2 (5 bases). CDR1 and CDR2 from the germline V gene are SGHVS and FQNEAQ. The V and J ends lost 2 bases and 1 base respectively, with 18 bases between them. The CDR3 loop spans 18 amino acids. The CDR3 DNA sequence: TGTGCCAGCAGCTTATGGATGTTTAGGACTTCTTCCTACAATGAGCAGTTCTTC. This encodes CASSLWMFRTSSYNEQFF.

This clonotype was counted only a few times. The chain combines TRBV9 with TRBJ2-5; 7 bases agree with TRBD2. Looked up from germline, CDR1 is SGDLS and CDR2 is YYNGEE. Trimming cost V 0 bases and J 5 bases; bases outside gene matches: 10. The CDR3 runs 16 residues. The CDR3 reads CASSVAVGGPGETQYF. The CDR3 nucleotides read TGTGCCAGCAGCGTAGCGGTGGGAGGGCCTGGGGAGACCCAGTACTTC.

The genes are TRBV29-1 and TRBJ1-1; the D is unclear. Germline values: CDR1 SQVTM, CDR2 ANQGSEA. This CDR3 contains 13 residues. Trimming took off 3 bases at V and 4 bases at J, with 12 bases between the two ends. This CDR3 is CSVDGVVGTEAFF. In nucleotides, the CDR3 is TGCAGCGTTGACGGTGTGGTCGGCACTGAAGCTTTCTTT.

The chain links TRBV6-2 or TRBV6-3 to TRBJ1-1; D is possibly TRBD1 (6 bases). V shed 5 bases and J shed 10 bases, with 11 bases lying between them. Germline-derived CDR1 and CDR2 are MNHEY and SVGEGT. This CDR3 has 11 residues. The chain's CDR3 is CASSVTGRAFF. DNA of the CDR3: TGTGCCAGCAGTGTTACAGGGAGAGCTTTCTTT.

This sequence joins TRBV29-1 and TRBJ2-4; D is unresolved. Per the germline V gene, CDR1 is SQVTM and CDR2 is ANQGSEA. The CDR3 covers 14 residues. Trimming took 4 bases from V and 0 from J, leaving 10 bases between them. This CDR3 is CSVVGRLAKNIQYF. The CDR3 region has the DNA TGCAGCGTTGTAGGACGGCTAGCCAAAAACATTCAGTACTTC.

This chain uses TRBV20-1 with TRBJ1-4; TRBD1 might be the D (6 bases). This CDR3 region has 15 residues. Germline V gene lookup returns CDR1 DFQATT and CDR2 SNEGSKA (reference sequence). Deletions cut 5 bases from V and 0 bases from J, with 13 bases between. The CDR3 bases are TGCAGTGCTCCAAAGGGGGGCCCAACTAATGAAAAACTGTTTTTT. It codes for CSAPKGGPTNEKLFF.